This T cell receptor beta chain was captured in a study of blood T cells in healthy people across ages. In this sample, this clonotype turned up a few times. The use of a sample-barcoded 5' primer and a J-beta primer mix characterized a second PCR of 7 to 11 cycles. TCRdb reprocessed the 5' RACE reads with MiXCR, giving one entry per CDR3 protein. The sample yields about 1 million distinct CDR3 sequences, less than 25% seen once. The germline CDR1 and CDR2 sequences are SEHNR and FQNEAQ (reference sequence). CDR3 length: 13 amino acids. This sample was also put to use in a study of T cells of mothers and their children.

This sequence was found in a girl aged 2 to 10 in good health. The material sequenced was blood. This chain links TRBV7-9 with TRBJ2-5; D is perhaps TRBD2 (6 bases). The J call is in doubt because the DNA end fits TRBJ2-1 better. This chain's CDR3 is CASSFGASAEQFF. The CDR3 region has the DNA TGTGCCAGCAGCTTCGGTGCTAGCGCCGAGCAGTTCTTC.